These 17 T cell receptor beta chains came from one sample sequenced in a study of somatic mutations in cytotoxic T cells in rheumatoid arthritis. Produced via immunoSEQ multiplex PCR; TCRdb's table is partial and in-frame only. This sample has 15,000 to 20,000 clones; roughly 87% occur once, and the top ten carry about 8.9%. The source material was CD8+ T cells sorted from blood. The receptors originated from an adult with rheumatoid arthritis.

The rearrangement links TRBV27 to TRBJ2-1; tentatively, D is TRBD1 (6 bases). Germline CDR1 MNHEY, CDR2 SMNVEV (reference sequence). Trimming cost V 6 bases and J 6 bases, with 18 bases left between them. This CDR3 is built from 15 residues. The CDR3 sequence is CASSPRQGISNEQFF. The CDR3 DNA follows: TGTGCCAGCAGCCCCCGGCAGGGGATCTCCAATGAGCAGTTCTTC.

The V call is TRBV2, the J call TRBJ2-1, with 8 nucleotides matching TRBD1. Germline CDR1 SNHLY, CDR2 FYNNEI. V was clipped by 5 bases and J by 4 bases; unmatched bases: 4. CDR3 length: 14 residues. For the CDR3, the DNA is TGTGCCAGCAGTCAAGGACAGGGTTACAATGAGCAGTTCTTC. Encoded protein: CASSQGQGYNEQFF.

The chain has TRBV11-3 and TRBJ1-2, with 8 bases fitting TRBD1. V lost 11 bases to trimming and J lost 4 bases; unmatched junction nucleotides: 18. The CDR3 runs to 16 residues. Germline V lookup: CDR1 SGHNT, CDR2 YENEEA. CDR3 sequence reads: CAGVLYYRDRSYGYTF. CDR3 in DNA: TGTGCCGGCGTATTGTACTACAGGGACAGGTCCTATGGCTACACCTTC. The full variable domain, its missing parts supplied by reference TRBV11-3 and TRBJ1-2, is EAGVVQSPRYKIIEKKQPVAFWCNPISGHNTLYWYLQNLGQGPELLIRYENEEAVDDSQLPKDRFSAERLKGVDSTLKIQPAELGDSAVYLCAGVLYYRDRSYGYTFGSGTRLTVV.

The gene calls are TRBV29-1 and TRBJ1-2; D is undetermined. V lost 1 base and J 4 bases, leaving 13 bases between the germline ends. Germline assignment: CDR1 SQVTM and CDR2 ANQGSEA. This CDR3 has 14 residues. For the CDR3, the DNA is TGCAGCGTTGAAGGGACCTTGGACTTCTATGGCTACACCTTC. Its translation: CSVEGTLDFYGYTF.

The chain is built from TRBV5-4 and TRBJ1-2, with a possible D match to TRBD1 (5 bases). Trimming pared 0 bases from V and 6 bases from J, leaving 6 bases between. Per germline, CDR1 SGHNT and CDR2 YYREEE (reference sequence). This CDR3 region has 12 residues. The CDR3, as DNA: TGTGCCAGCAGCTTGGGAGGGGATGGCTACACCTTC. It translates to CASSLGGDGYTF.

The chain recombines TRBV5-6 with TRBJ1-5; no firm D call. Trimming shortened V by 4 bases and J by 7 bases, and 21 bases separated the two germline ends. This CDR3 has 16 residues. Germline CDR1 and CDR2: SGHDT and YYEEEE. The CDR3 coding sequence is TGTGCCAGCAGCACCAGCGAAAAGGGAGAAGGGCAGCCCCAGCATTTT. Protein sequence: CASSTSEKGEGQPQHF. Full variable domain (missing parts from reference TRBV5-6 and TRBJ1-5): DAGVTQSPTHLIKTRGQQVTLRCSPKSGHDTVSWYQQALGQGPQFIFQYYEEEERQRGNFPDRFSGHQFPNYSSELNVNALLLGDSALYLCASSTSEKGEGQPQHFGDGTRLSIL.

The genes are TRBV5-4 and TRBJ1-2; D not resolved. Germline-derived CDR1 and CDR2 are SGHNT and YYREEE (reference sequence). V was clipped by 0 bases and J by 6 bases, with 27 bases between them. The CDR3 runs to 19 residues. Written as DNA, the CDR3 is TGTGCCAGCAGCTTGGGGGCCCGGAAACCCTTTGATCTTATTAATGGCTACACCTTC. It translates to CASSLGARKPFDLINGYTF.

The chain links TRBV7-8 to TRBJ1-5; tentative D call: TRBD1 (6 bases). The CDR3 consists of 16 residues. The germline gives CDR1 SGHVS, CDR2 FQNEAQ. The V and J ends lost 5 bases and 3 bases respectively, with 17 bases between them. CDR3 region: CASSLQGAYNNQPQHF. In DNA form, the CDR3 reads TGTGCCAGCAGCCTACAGGGTGCATATAACAATCAGCCCCAGCATTTT.

The rearrangement links TRBV4-3 to TRBJ2-1, with TRBD2 as a possible D gene (7 bases). The CDR3 extends over 15 amino acids. V was trimmed by 1 base and J by 7 bases, leaving 14 bases between them. Germline loops: CDR1 LGHNA, CDR2 YSLEER. CDR3 region: CASSQGRGGDNEQFF. CDR3 sequence (DNA): TGCGCCAGCAGCCAAGGGAGGGGGGGGGATAATGAGCAGTTCTTC.

The chain has TRBV2 and TRBJ1-1, with D possibly TRBD1 on 6 matching bases. V lost 7 bases to trimming and J lost 1 base, with 10 bases between them. The germline CDR1 and CDR2 sequences are SNHLY and FYNNEI. The CDR3 extends over 13 amino acids. CDR3 nucleotides: TGTGCCAGCACGATGGGGGCGAACACTGAAGCTTTCTTT. Amino acid sequence: CASTMGANTEAFF.

V and J are TRBV2 and TRBJ2-7; the D is unclear. The CDR3 spans 11 residues. CDR1 and CDR2 (germline): SNHLY, FYNNEI. Trimming shortened V by 2 bases and J by 7 bases, and 6 bases separated the two germline ends. The CDR3 protein is CASSELREQYF. The CDR3, as DNA: TGTGCCAGCAGTGAATTACGAGAGCAGTACTTC. The full variable domain, completed using reference TRBV2 and TRBJ2-7, is EPEVTQTPSHQVTQMGQEVILRCVPISNHLYFYWYRQILGQKVEFLVSFYNNEISEKSEIFDDQFSVERPDGSNFTLKIRSTKLEDSAMYFCASSELREQYFGPGTRLTVT.

CDR3 residues: CASSLEGIPGNTQYF. DNA of the CDR3: TGTGCCAGCAGCTTAGAAGGGATACCTGGGAATACGCAGTATTTT. The rearrangement uses TRBV11-2 and TRBJ2-3; D unclear. Germline values: CDR1 SGHAT, CDR2 FQNNGV. This CDR3 has 15 residues. Trimming took off 0 bases at V and 7 bases at J, with 14 bases between the two ends.

The chain combines TRBV27 with TRBJ2-5, with 15 bases identical to TRBD2. Germline CDR1 and CDR2: MNHEY and SMNVEV (reference sequence). V was pared by 2 bases and J by 3 bases, with 4 bases of the junction left unmatched. The CDR3 runs 17 residues. This chain's CDR3 is CASSLKWTSGGEETQYF. The CDR3 DNA reads TGTGCCAGCAGTTTAAAATGGACTAGCGGGGGGGAAGAGACCCAGTACTTC.

This rearrangement joins TRBV11-1 to TRBJ1-1; D gene unclear. This CDR3 region has 14 residues. CDR1 is SGHAT, CDR2 FQDESV, per germline (reference sequence). Trimming shortened V by 1 base and J by 4 bases, and 10 bases separated the two germline ends. The CDR3 region has the DNA TGTGCCAGCAGCTTAGGCGTGGGTCCCACTGAAGCTTTCTTT. This translates into CASSLGVGPTEAFF.

This clone showed up just a few times. The V and J genes are TRBV7-2 and TRBJ2-7; 10 bases map to TRBD1. With 4 bases clipped from V and 0 bases from J, the junction kept 9 bases outside the gene matches. Germline V gene lookup returns CDR1 SGHTA and CDR2 FQGNSA. The CDR3 loop spans 17 amino acids. The DNA of the CDR3 is TGTGCCAGCAGCTCTGTGGGGACAGGGGTTTACTCCTACGAGCAGTACTTC. Its protein product is CASSSVGTGVYSYEQYF.

This clone was recorded a few times. The CDR3 is CASSSDSNEQYF. CDR3 in DNA: TGTGCCAGCAGCTCGGACTCGAACGAGCAGTACTTC. J is TRBJ2-7 and V is TRBV5-4, with D tentatively TRBD2 (5 bases). Trimming pared 3 bases from V and 5 bases from J, leaving 9 bases between. This CDR3 has 12 amino acids. Germline V gene data show CDR1 as SGHNT and CDR2 as YYREEE (reference sequence).

The genes are TRBV6-4 and TRBJ1-1, with 8 nucleotides matching TRBD1. V trimming: 6 bases; J trimming: 6 bases; junction bases outside the gene matches: 6. The CDR3 runs 13 residues. Germline-derived CDR1 and CDR2 are MRHNA and SNTAGT. CDR3 DNA sequence: TGTGCCAGCAGACCAGGACAGGGCTCTGAAGCTTTCTTT. Translated, it gives CASRPGQGSEAFF.